The 17 T cell receptor beta chains below all came from one sample that was sequenced in a study of blood T cell repertoires in COVID-19. The method was immunoSEQ multiplex PCR; TCRdb's version includes in-frame clones alone and lacks a portion of them. Of under 450,000 clones in the sample, 70% to 90% were seen once. The material sequenced was peripheral blood. These TCRs come from an older woman with COVID-19, enrolled during active disease.

V gene TRBV11-3 combines with J gene TRBJ2-5, with D possibly TRBD2 on 6 matching bases. There are 13 residues in the CDR3. Germline CDR1 SGHNT, CDR2 YENEEA. Trimming left V 1 base short and J 6 bases short, with 9 bases between. The CDR3 DNA sequence: TGTGCCAGCAGCTTAGGGGGCGGGAAGACCCAGTACTTC. This gives the protein CASSLGGGKTQYF.

The chain recombines TRBV5-1 with TRBJ2-5; 9 bases are a match to TRBD2. The CDR3 loop spans 15 amino acids. V was pared by 0 bases and J by 5 bases, with 5 bases of the junction left unmatched. Germline CDR1 and CDR2: SGHRS and YFSETQ. CDR3 nucleotide sequence: TGCGCCAGCAGCTTGGGCGGGGGGGTATGGGAGACCCAGTACTTC. Its protein is CASSLGGGVWETQYF.

This clone showed up just once. The J gene is TRBJ2-7, the V gene TRBV3-1 (or the pseudogene TRBV3-2); 7 positions agree with TRBD1. The CDR3 is made up of 15 amino acids. Trimming took 4 bases from V and 2 from J; bases not matched to a gene: 8. CDR1 LGHDT and CDR2 YNNKEL come from the germline V gene (reference sequence). CDR3 in DNA: TGTGCCAGCAGCCCGTTCCGGGACAGAGCCTACGAGCAGTACTTC. As protein: CASSPFRDRAYEQYF.

The chain uses TRBV18 and TRBJ1-1; 9 nucleotides line up with TRBD1. The length of the CDR3 is 18 residues. V was pared by 3 bases and J by 4 bases, with 15 bases of the junction left unmatched. Germline loops: CDR1 KGHSH, CDR2 LQKENI. CDR3: CASSPQQGAAGIRTEAFF. Here the CDR3 DNA reads TGTGCCAGCTCACCGCAACAGGGGGCGGCTGGGATTCGCACTGAAGCTTTCTTT.

This clone appeared once. The gene calls are TRBV27 and TRBJ2-7; 9 bases agree with TRBD1. The CDR3 loop spans 14 amino acids. The junction had 6 bases not matched to a gene; V was cut back by 4 bases and J by 5 bases. Germline loops: CDR1 MNHEY, CDR2 SMNVEV (reference sequence). The CDR3 DNA sequence: TGTGCCAGCAGTTACCGGGACAGGGCCCACGAGCAGTACTTC. Its translation: CASSYRDRAHEQYF.

The chain combines TRBV9 with TRBJ1-2; D remains unclear. Per germline, CDR1 SGDLS and CDR2 YYNGEE. There are 12 residues in the CDR3. V gave up 0 bases and J gave up 6 bases, with 6 bases separating them. The CDR3, as DNA: TGTGCCAGCAGCGTAGTCCGGGATGGCTACACCTTC. Translation: CASSVVRDGYTF.

The chain is built from TRBV18 and TRBJ1-2; 10 bases align to TRBD1. With V trimmed by 5 bases and J by 4 bases, 10 bases remained unmatched. The CDR3 has 16 residues. Germline V gene lookup returns CDR1 KGHSH and CDR2 LQKENI. CDR3 DNA sequence: TGTGCCAGCTCAACCACGACAGGGGGCGCAGGCTATGGCTACACCTTC. This gives the protein CASSTTTGGAGYGYTF.

The chain joins TRBV27 to TRBJ2-7; 7 nucleotides align to TRBD1. CDR3 length: 14 residues. V dropped 6 bases and J dropped 8; count of bases not matched to a gene: 13. From germline, CDR1 is MNHEY and CDR2 SMNVEV (reference sequence). The DNA for the CDR3 is TGTGCCAGCAGCCCCACAGGGGCGCTAGGACAGCAGTACTTC. Translating it yields CASSPTGALGQQYF.

This chain links TRBV27 with TRBJ2-2; TRBD1 agrees at 12 bases. The V gene's germline CDR1 is MNHEY and CDR2 SMNVEV (reference sequence). V lost 11 bases and J lost 7; bases outside the gene matches: 5. This CDR3 has 13 amino acids. The CDR3 loop is CASGQGAGGELFF. CDR3 DNA sequence: TGTGCCTCGGGACAGGGGGCCGGCGGGGAGCTGTTTTTT.

The chain employs TRBV20-1 and TRBJ1-5; tentatively, D is TRBD1 (5 bases). V lost 3 bases and J lost 6, with 18 bases in between. Germline values: CDR1 DFQATT, CDR2 SNEGSKA (reference sequence). This CDR3 contains 15 residues. CDR3 DNA: TGCAGTGCTAGTGGGGGAGTCACGGATGGTCAGCCCCAGCATTTT. It specifies CSASGGVTDGQPQHF.

The chain combines TRBV7-2 with TRBJ2-7; 8 positions agree with TRBD1. From germline, CDR1 is SGHTA and CDR2 FQGNSA. This CDR3 is built from 14 residues. V trimming: 1 base; J trimming: 4 bases; junction bases outside the gene matches: 3. CDR3 protein: CASSLDRGLYEQYF. The CDR3 DNA reads as TGTGCCAGCAGCTTAGACAGGGGGTTGTACGAGCAGTACTTC.

The CDR3 bases are TGTGCCAGCAGTTACTCGAATCAGGGGGAGACCCAGTACTTC. This codes for CASSYSNQGETQYF. This chain links TRBV6-7 with TRBJ2-5; D is perhaps TRBD1 (6 bases). TRBV6-7 is labeled an ORF, and its function is uncertain. Deletions cut 0 bases from V and 5 bases from J, with 10 bases between. This CDR3 contains 14 residues.

This sequence joins TRBV7-8 and TRBJ2-7; 12 bases are shared with TRBD2. Germline CDR1 and CDR2: SGHVS and FQNEAQ. V was pared by 6 bases and J by 4 bases, with 10 bases of the junction left unmatched. CDR3 length: 16 amino acids. The CDR3 reads CASRQGLAGGTYEQYF. The CDR3 DNA is TGTGCCAGCAGGCAGGGGCTAGCGGGGGGGACTTACGAGCAGTACTTC.

About this clone: At one end the junction does not follow the germline gene, possibly because of a read error. This rearrangement joins TRBV10-2 to TRBJ2-7, with 15 bases fitting TRBD2. The CDR3 consists of 13 residues. The germline CDR1 and CDR2 sequences are WSHSY and SAAADI. The CDR3 reads CASSLGTSGGSRF. In DNA form, the CDR3 reads TGCGCCAGCAGTCTGGGGACTAGCGGGGGGAGTCGGTTC.

V is TRBV27 and J is TRBJ2-1; TRBD1 matches at 10 bases. This CDR3 is 17 amino acids long. The trim removed 7 bases at V and 3 bases at J, leaving 12 bases unmatched. Germline assignment: CDR1 MNHEY and CDR2 SMNVEV (reference sequence). The CDR3 region is CASTTLLGQGNYNEQFF. For the CDR3, the DNA is TGTGCCAGCACCACCCTTCTGGGACAGGGGAACTACAATGAGCAGTTCTTC.

Notes on this clone: Germline is not matched at one junction end, which may reflect a read error. The V gene is TRBV15, the J gene TRBJ1-1; a possible D gene is TRBD1 (5 bases). There are 15 residues in the CDR3. From germline, CDR1 is LNHNV and CDR2 YYDKDF (reference sequence). CDR3 sequence: CASSGGKAMDTEAFF. DNA for the CDR3: TGTGCCTCCAGCGGGGGGAAGGCAATGGACACTGAAGCTTTCTTT. The full variable domain, in which reference TRBV15 and TRBJ1-1 provide the parts outside the CDR3, is DAMVIQNPRYQVTQFGKPVTLSCSQTLNHNVMYWYQQKSSQAPKLLFHYYDKDFNNEADTPDNFQSRRPNTSFCFLDIRSPGLGDTAMYLCASSGGKAMDTEAFFGQGTRLTVV.

The chain recombines TRBV28 with TRBJ1-1; no reliable D call. There are 16 residues in the CDR3. Germline-derived CDR1 and CDR2 are MDHEN and SYDVKM. Trimming pared 7 bases from V and 2 bases from J, leaving 20 bases between. The CDR3 loop is CASTSLRRLRNTEAFF. The CDR3, as DNA: TGTGCCAGCACCTCCCTAAGGAGACTTCGCAACACTGAAGCTTTCTTT.